Shown below are 23 T cell receptor beta chains from a single sample sequenced in a study of blood T cells in healthy people across ages. The use of a sample-barcoded 5' primer and a J-beta primer mix characterized a second PCR of about 7 to 12 cycles. TCRdb fed the 5' RACE reads into MiXCR, producing one record per CDR3 protein. Of about 1,400,000 distinct CDR3 sequences listed, roughly 45% are singletons. Sequenced sample: blood. The receptors here all came from a woman between 18 and 30 years old in good health.

This clonotype has just a few counts. The chain has TRBV4-1 and TRBJ1-1, with D unclear. V was clipped by 0 bases and J by 8 bases, with 10 bases between them. The CDR3 loop spans 13 amino acids. Germline V gives CDR1 MGHRA, CDR2 YSYEKL. Here the CDR3 DNA reads TGCGCCAGCAGCCAAGACCCTCAAAGGGAAGCTTTCTTT. Translation gives CASSQDPQREAFF.

The chain is built from TRBV20-1 and TRBJ1-2; D remains unclear. This CDR3 contains 9 residues. CDR1 and CDR2 (germline): DFQATT, SNEGSKA (reference sequence). V was pared by 3 bases and J by 9 bases, with 5 bases between. The CDR3 loop is CSASGSYTF. The DNA of the CDR3 is TGCAGTGCTAGCGGGAGCTACACCTTC.

This clonotype appeared a few times. V gene TRBV7-2 combines with J gene TRBJ2-1; tentatively, D is TRBD2 (5 bases). This CDR3 has 19 amino acids. From germline, CDR1 is SGHTA and CDR2 FQGNSA. V shed 5 bases and J shed 5 bases, with 28 bases lying between them. CDR3 sequence reads: CASSVTPSGSGRANNEQFF. In nucleotides, the CDR3 is TGTGCCAGCAGCGTAACCCCCTCGGGATCGGGGAGAGCCAACAATGAGCAGTTCTTC. The variable domain in full, with the rest retrieved from reference TRBV7-2 and TRBJ2-1, is GAGVSQSPSNKVTEKGKDVELRCDPISGHTALYWYRQSLGQGLEFLIYFQGNSAPDKSGLPSDRFSAERTGGSVSTLTIQRTQQEDSAVYLCASSVTPSGSGRANNEQFFGPGTRLTVL.

The chain combines TRBV5-5 with TRBJ2-7; weak D call: TRBD2 (5 bases). The V end was cut by 4 bases, the J end by 2 bases, with 10 bases between. The germline V gene has CDR1 SGHKS and CDR2 YYEKEE (reference sequence). The CDR3 has 13 amino acids. CDR3 loop: CASSERDPYEQYF. In DNA, the CDR3 is TGTGCCAGCAGCGAGAGGGATCCCTACGAGCAGTACTTC. The full variable domain, completed using reference TRBV5-5 and TRBJ2-7, is DAGVTQSPTHLIKTRGQQVTLRCSPISGHKSVSWYQQVLGQGPQFIFQYYEKEERGRGNFPDRFSARQFPNYSSELNVNALLLGDSALYLCASSERDPYEQYFGPGTRLTVT.

V usage is TRBV11-3 and J usage is TRBJ2-1; 7 bases match TRBD2. Germline V gene sequence: CDR1 SGHNT, CDR2 YENEEA. The CDR3 length is 18 residues. V dropped 0 bases and J dropped 0; count of bases not matched to a gene: 8. CDR3 DNA sequence: TGTGCCAGCAGCTTAGACGGTGTTGGCGGGAGCTCCTACAATGAGCAGTTCTTC. It codes for CASSLDGVGGSSYNEQFF.

J is TRBJ2-1 and V is TRBV7-2; 10 positions match TRBD2. The last part of the DNA fits TRBJ2-7 better; the J call may be wrong. This CDR3 is built from 16 residues. Germline CDR1 is SGHTA and CDR2 is FQGNSA. The CDR3 nucleotides are TGTGCCAGCAGCTTAGTTGGGACTAGCGCTAACAATGAGCAGTACTTC. This translates into CASSLVGTSANNEQYF.

J is TRBJ2-7 and V is TRBV5-1; D perhaps matches TRBD1 (6 bases). Looked up from germline, CDR1 is SGHRS and CDR2 is YFSETQ. The CDR3 is 14 amino acids. The V gene lost 3 bases and the J gene lost 5 bases, with 15 bases spanning the gap. CDR3: CASSSSGTIDEQYF. Written as DNA, the CDR3 is TGCGCCAGCAGCTCCTCCGGGACAATAGACGAGCAGTACTTC. Full variable domain (rest looked up from reference TRBV5-1 and TRBJ2-7): KAGVTQTPRYLIKTRGQQVTLSCSPISGHRSVSWYQQTPGQGLQFLFEYFSETQRNKGNFPGRFSGRQFSNSRSEMNVSTLELGDSALYLCASSSSGTIDEQYFGPGTRLTVT.

This clonotype was counted ten times or more. A much larger clone lies a single base off, so this may be a read error. The chain uses TRBV5-1 and TRBJ2-1; the match to TRBD2 covers 9 bases. Gene TRBJ2-7 matches the end of the DNA better, so the J call may be wrong. The V gene's germline CDR1 is SGHRS and CDR2 YFSETQ. The CDR3 covers 13 residues. In DNA form, the CDR3 reads TGTGCCAGCAGTAGCGGGAGCTACAATGAGCAGTACTTC. It yields the protein CASSSGSYNEQYF.

This chain links TRBV29-1 with TRBJ1-2; D is unresolved. CDR1 and CDR2 (germline): SQVTM, ANQGSEA. The CDR3 loop spans 12 amino acids. CDR3 residues: CRVGYMTYGYTF. For the CDR3, the DNA is TGCAGAGTAGGGTACATGACCTATGGCTACACCTTC.

CDR3 protein: CASSPGLAGSLSYNEQFF. In DNA, the CDR3 is TGTGCCAGCTCACCTGGACTAGCGGGGTCTTTGTCCTACAATGAGCAGTTCTTC. This chain joins TRBV18 and TRBJ2-1; TRBD2 matches 12 bases. The CDR3 runs to 18 residues. CDR1 is KGHSH and CDR2 is LQKENI in the germline V gene. V gave up 3 bases and J gave up 1 base; unmatched junction bases: 7.

CDR3 in DNA: TGTGCCAGCAGTGACCTTGGGCCAACTCACGATACGCAGTATTTT. It is translated as CASSDLGPTHDTQYF. J is TRBJ2-3 and V is TRBV6-1, with D hard to call. Trimming took 3 bases from V and 6 from J, leaving 16 bases between them. The CDR3 is made up of 15 amino acids. Germline CDR1 is MNHNS and CDR2 is SASEGT.

This clonotype was counted between two and nine times. V gene TRBV4-2 combines with J gene TRBJ2-1; TRBD2 aligns across 9 bases. Germline CDR1 reads LGHNA; CDR2 reads YNFKEQ. The CDR3 loop spans 16 amino acids. The junction had 10 bases not matched to a gene; V was cut back by 1 base and J by 9 bases. CDR3 sequence (DNA): TGTGCCAGCAGCCAAGCTGAGACTGGCGGGAGGGCTGAGCAGTTCTTC. Translated: CASSQAETGGRAEQFF.

The CDR3 loop is CAWSTRRGDRVIHEQYF. The DNA for the CDR3 is TGTGCCTGGAGCACCCGCAGGGGGGACAGGGTCATACACGAGCAGTACTTC. The chain joins TRBV30 to TRBJ2-5; 9 bases agree with TRBD1. The DNA end lines up better with TRBJ2-7; the J call may be wrong. Germline loops: CDR1 GTSNPN, CDR2 SVGIG (reference sequence). The CDR3 contains 17 residues.

With regard to this clonotype: One junction end does not reproduce the germline sequence, and a read error may be involved. The chain combines TRBV20-1 with TRBJ2-1; D could derive from TRBD1 or TRBD2 (5 bases each). This CDR3 comprises 14 residues. Germline-derived CDR1 and CDR2 are DFQATT and SNEGSKA (reference sequence). This CDR3 reads CCASGLPGRNEQFF. The DNA of the CDR3 is TGCTGTGCTTCGGGGCTCCCTGGGCGTAATGAGCAGTTCTTC.

This clonotype turned up a few times. J is TRBJ2-1 and V is TRBV27; tentative D call: TRBD1 (6 bases). CDR1 and CDR2 (germline): MNHEY, SMNVEV (reference sequence). V lost 8 bases to trimming and J lost 3 bases, with 11 bases between them. This CDR3 has 13 amino acids. This CDR3 is CASCGQNYNEQFF. DNA of the CDR3: TGTGCCAGCTGTGGACAGAACTACAATGAGCAGTTCTTC.

V gene TRBV7-9 combines with J gene TRBJ2-1; 12 nucleotides line up with TRBD2. The J call may be incorrect, as the DNA end agrees better with TRBJ2-7. The CDR3 sequence is 15 residues long. Per germline, CDR1 SEHNR and CDR2 FQNEAQ (reference sequence). The CDR3 DNA is TGTGCCAGCACCACTAGCGGGGGGTCTTACAATGAGCAGTACTTC. This encodes CASTTSGGSYNEQYF.

Remarks on this clonotype: Being one base from a much bigger clone, this may be a read error. V and J are TRBV12-3 or TRBV12-4 and TRBJ2-3, with TRBD2 matching over 10 bases. The CDR3 consists of 14 residues. The junction had 3 bases not matched to a gene; V was cut back by 4 bases and J by 5 bases. Here the CDR3 DNA reads TGTGCCAGCAGTTCCGGGACTAGCGTAGATACGCAGTATTTT. The encoded protein is CASSSGTSVDTQYF.

The rearrangement links TRBV19 to TRBJ2-3; a weak D match, TRBD2 (7 bases). The ends were cut back, 5 bases at V and 4 bases at J, with 16 bases in the middle. The CDR3 contains 15 residues. Looked up from germline, CDR1 is LNHDA and CDR2 is SQIVND (reference sequence). For the CDR3, the DNA is TGTGCCAGTAGTTCCCGGGGGGCCCAAGCAGATACGCAGTATTTT. Protein product: CASSSRGAQADTQYF.

This clonotype was found a few times. This rearrangement joins TRBV4-1 to TRBJ2-1; 12 bases agree with TRBD2. The length of the CDR3 is 17 residues. Germline-derived CDR1 and CDR2 are MGHRA and YSYEKL. The V segment lost 2 bases and the J segment 8 bases; nucleotides outside the gene matches: 10. The CDR3 reads CASSQPLAGGPEYEQFF. Written as DNA, the CDR3 is TGCGCCAGCAGCCAACCTCTAGCGGGGGGGCCTGAATATGAGCAGTTCTTC.

The CDR3 sequence: CATSDGRGRGTEAFF. The CDR3 DNA reads as TGTGCCACCAGTGACGGGAGGGGAAGAGGCACTGAAGCTTTCTTT. V usage is TRBV24-1 and J usage is TRBJ1-1, with a tentative D call TRBD1 (5 bases). Trimming removed 4 bases from V and 4 bases from J, with 15 bases in between. Germline V gives CDR1 KGHDR, CDR2 SFDVKD. This CDR3 comprises 15 residues.

This clonotype was detected only a few times. This sequence joins TRBV5-1 and TRBJ1-5; D is uncertain. The CDR3 is 15 residues long. Between the trimmed V and J ends, which lost 0 bases and 2 bases, there was a span of 9 bases. Germline CDR1 is SGHRS and CDR2 is YFSETQ. CDR3 sequence (DNA): TGCGCCAGCAGCTTGGACCACACCGGCAATCAGCCCCAGCATTTT. Residues: CASSLDHTGNQPQHF.

The CDR3, as DNA: TGCGCCAGCAGCGAATACAGGGGGTCCACCGGGGAGCTGTTTTTT. This encodes CASSEYRGSTGELFF. The rearrangement uses TRBV5-1 and TRBJ2-2; 8 positions agree with TRBD1. Trimming took 4 bases from V and 4 from J; bases not matched to a gene: 6. The CDR3 is 15 residues long. The V gene's germline CDR1 is SGHRS and CDR2 YFSETQ.

This chain uses TRBV2 with TRBJ2-1, with 7 bases identical to TRBD1. Trimming removed 8 bases from V and 2 bases from J; junction bases left unmatched: 9. The germline V gene has CDR1 SNHLY and CDR2 FYNNEI. The CDR3 loop spans 15 amino acids. CDR3 in amino acids: CASGRQGVAYNEQFF. CDR3 bases: TGTGCCAGCGGGCGACAGGGTGTGGCCTACAATGAGCAGTTCTTC. Using reference TRBV2 and TRBJ2-1 for the parts outside the CDR3, the full variable domain is EPEVTQTPSHQVTQMGQEVILRCVPISNHLYFYWYRQILGQKVEFLVSFYNNEISEKSEIFDDQFSVERPDGSNFTLKIRSTKLEDSAMYFCASGRQGVAYNEQFFGPGTRLTVL.